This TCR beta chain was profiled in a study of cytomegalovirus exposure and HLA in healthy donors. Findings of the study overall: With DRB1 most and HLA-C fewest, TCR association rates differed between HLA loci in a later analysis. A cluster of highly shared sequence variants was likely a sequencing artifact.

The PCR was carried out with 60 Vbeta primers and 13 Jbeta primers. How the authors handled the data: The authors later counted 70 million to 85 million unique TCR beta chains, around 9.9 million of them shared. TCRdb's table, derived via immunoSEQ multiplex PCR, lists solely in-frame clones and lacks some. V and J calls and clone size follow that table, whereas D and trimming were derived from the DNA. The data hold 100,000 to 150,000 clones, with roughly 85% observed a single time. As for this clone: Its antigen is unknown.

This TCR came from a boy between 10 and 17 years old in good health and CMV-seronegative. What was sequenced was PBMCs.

CDR3 DNA sequence: TGTGCCAGCTCATCCGGGACTAGCGGAGCGGGAGAGCAGTTCTTC. Amino acids: CASSSGTSGAGEQFF. The J gene is TRBJ2-1, the V gene TRBV18; 11 bases fit TRBD2. CDR1 and CDR2 (germline): KGHSH, LQKENI. The junction had 10 bases not matched to a gene; V was cut back by 5 bases and J by 10 bases. This CDR3 comprises 15 residues.